This T cell receptor beta chain comes out of a study of shared clonotypes between healthy human individuals. Per the germline V gene, CDR1 is SQVTM and CDR2 is ANQGSEA. V dropped 2 bases and J dropped 4 bases, with 14 bases sitting between them. The CDR3 loop spans 14 amino acids. Some clones are missing from TCRdb's copy, which holds only in-frame ones; the method was immunoSEQ multiplex PCR. The sample lists 450,000 to 600,000 clones; approximately 85% were seen once. The TCR comes from a woman in her thirties or forties in good health. Some clones in this sample may be carry-over from other donors' samples. Sequencing was carried out using PBMCs. The chain recombines TRBV29-1 with TRBJ1-1; no clear D. The CDR3 nucleotides read TGCAGCGTTGAATGGTCTCCCGGATCCACTGAAGCTTTCTTT. This codes for CSVEWSPGSTEAFF.